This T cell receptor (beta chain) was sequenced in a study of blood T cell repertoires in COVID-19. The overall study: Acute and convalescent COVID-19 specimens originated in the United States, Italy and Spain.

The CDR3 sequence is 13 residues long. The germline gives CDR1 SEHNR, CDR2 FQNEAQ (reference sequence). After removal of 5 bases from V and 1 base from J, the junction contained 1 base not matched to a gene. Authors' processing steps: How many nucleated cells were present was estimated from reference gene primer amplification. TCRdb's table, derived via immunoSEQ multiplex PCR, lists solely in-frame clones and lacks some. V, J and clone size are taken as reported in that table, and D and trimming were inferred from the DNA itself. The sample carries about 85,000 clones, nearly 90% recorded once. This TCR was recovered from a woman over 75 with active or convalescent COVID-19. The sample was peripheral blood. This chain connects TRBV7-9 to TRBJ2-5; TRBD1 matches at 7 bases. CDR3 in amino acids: CASSRDSQETQYF. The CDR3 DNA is TGTGCCAGCAGCCGGGACAGCCAAGAGACCCAGTACTTC.